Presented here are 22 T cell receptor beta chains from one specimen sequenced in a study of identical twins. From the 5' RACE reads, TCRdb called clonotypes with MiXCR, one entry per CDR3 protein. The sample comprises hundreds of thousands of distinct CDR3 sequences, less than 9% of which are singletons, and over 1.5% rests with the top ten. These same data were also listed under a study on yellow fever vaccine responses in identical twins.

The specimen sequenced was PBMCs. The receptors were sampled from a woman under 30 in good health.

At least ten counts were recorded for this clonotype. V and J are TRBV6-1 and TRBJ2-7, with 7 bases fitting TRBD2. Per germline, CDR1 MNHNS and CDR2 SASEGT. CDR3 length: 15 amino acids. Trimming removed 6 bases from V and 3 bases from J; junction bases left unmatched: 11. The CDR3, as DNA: TGTGCCAGCAGCCCTGAAGGCGGGAGCCACTACGAGCAGTACTTC. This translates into CASSPEGGSHYEQYF.

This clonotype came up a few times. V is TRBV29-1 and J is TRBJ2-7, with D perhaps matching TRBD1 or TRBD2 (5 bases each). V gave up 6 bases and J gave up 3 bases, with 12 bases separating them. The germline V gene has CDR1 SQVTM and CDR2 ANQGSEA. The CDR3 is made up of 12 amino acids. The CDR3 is CSVTDTSYEQYF. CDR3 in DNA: TGCAGCGTCACGGACACTAGCTACGAGCAGTACTTC.

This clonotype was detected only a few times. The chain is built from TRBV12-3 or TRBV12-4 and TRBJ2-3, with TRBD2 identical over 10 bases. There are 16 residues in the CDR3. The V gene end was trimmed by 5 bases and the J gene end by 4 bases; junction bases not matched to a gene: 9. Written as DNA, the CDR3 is TGTGCCAGCAGTACATCCCTAGCGGGAGCGGCAGATACGCAGTATTTT. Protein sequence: CASSTSLAGAADTQYF.

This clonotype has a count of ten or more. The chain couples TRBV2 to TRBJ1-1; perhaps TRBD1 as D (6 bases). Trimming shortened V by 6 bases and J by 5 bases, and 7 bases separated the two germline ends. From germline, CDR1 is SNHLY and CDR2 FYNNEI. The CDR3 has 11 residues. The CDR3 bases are TGTGCCAGCAGCGGACAGACTGAAGCTTTCTTT. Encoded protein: CASSGQTEAFF.

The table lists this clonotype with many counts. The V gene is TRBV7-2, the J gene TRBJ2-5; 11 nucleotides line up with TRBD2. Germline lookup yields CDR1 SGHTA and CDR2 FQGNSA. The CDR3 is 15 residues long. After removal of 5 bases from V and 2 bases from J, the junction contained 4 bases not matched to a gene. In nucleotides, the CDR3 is TGTGCCAGCAGCCAGACTAGCGGGGCTCAAGAGACCCAGTACTTC. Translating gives CASSQTSGAQETQYF.

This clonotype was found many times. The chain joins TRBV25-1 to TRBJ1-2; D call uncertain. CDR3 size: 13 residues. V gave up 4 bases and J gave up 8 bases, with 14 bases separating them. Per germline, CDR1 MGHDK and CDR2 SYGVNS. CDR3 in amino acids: CASSVGRLAGYTF. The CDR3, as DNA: TGTGCCAGCAGTGTAGGTCGCTTGGCGGGCTACACCTTC.

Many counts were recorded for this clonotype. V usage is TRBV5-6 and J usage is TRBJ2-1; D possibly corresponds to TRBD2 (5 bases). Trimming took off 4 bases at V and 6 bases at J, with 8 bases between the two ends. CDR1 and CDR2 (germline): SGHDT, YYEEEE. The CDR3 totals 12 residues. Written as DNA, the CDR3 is TGTGCCAGCAGCCTAACTAGCAATGAGCAGTTCTTC. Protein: CASSLTSNEQFF.

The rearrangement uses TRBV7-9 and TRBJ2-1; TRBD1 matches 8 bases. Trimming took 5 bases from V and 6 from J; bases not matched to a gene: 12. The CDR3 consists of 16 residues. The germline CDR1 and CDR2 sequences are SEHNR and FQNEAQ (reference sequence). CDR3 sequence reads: CASSPRTGFSGNEQFF. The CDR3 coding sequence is TGTGCCAGCAGCCCGAGGACAGGGTTTAGTGGCAATGAGCAGTTCTTC.

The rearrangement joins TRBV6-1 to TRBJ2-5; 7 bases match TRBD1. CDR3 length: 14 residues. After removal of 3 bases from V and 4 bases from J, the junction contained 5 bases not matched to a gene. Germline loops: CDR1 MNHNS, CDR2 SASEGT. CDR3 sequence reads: CASSDLTGSETQYF. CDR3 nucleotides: TGTGCCAGCAGTGACTTGACAGGGTCAGAGACCCAGTACTTC.

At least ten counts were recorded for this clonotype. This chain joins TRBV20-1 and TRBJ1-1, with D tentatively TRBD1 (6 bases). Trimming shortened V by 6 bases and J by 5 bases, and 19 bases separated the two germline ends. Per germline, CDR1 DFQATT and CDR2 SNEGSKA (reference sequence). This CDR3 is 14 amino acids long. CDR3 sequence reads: CSARGGGAQTEAFF. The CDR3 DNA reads TGCAGTGCCCGAGGGGGGGGCGCGCAAACTGAAGCTTTCTTT.

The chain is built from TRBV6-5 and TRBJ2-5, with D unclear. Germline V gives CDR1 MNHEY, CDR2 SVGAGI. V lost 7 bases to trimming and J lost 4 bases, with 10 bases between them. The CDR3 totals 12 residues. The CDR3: CASNPPRETQYF. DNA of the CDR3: TGTGCCAGCAATCCCCCCCGAGAGACCCAGTACTTC.

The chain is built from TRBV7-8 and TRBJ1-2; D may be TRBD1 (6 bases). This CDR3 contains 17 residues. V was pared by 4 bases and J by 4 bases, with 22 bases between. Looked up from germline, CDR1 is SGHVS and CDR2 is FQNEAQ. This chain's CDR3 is CASSSTIGGAGSYGYTF. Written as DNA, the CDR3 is TGTGCCAGCAGCTCAACCATAGGGGGGGCGGGTAGCTATGGCTACACCTTC.

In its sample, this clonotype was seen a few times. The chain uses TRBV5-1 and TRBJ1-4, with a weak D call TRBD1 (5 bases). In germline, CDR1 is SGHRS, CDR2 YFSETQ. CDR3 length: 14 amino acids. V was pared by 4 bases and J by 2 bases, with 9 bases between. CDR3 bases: TGCGCCAGCAGCCCCGGGACGACTAATGAAAAACTGTTTTTT. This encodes CASSPGTTNEKLFF.

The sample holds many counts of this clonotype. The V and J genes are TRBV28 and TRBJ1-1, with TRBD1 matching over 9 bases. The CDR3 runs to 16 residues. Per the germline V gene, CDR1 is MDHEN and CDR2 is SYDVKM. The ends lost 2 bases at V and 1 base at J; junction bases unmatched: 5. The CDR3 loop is CASSLGTGFGNTEAFF. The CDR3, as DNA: TGTGCCAGCAGTTTAGGGACAGGGTTCGGGAACACTGAAGCTTTCTTT.

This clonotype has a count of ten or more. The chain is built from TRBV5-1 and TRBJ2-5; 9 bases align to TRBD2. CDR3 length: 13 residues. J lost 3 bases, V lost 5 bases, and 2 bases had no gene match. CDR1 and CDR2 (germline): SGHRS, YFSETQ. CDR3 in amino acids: CASSRTSEETQYF. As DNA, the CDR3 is TGCGCCAGCAGTCGGACTAGCGAAGAGACCCAGTACTTC. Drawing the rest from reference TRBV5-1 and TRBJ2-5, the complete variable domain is KAGVTQTPRYLIKTRGQQVTLSCSPISGHRSVSWYQQTPGQGLQFLFEYFSETQRNKGNFPGRFSGRQFSNSRSEMNVSTLELGDSALYLCASSRTSEETQYFGPGTRLLVL.

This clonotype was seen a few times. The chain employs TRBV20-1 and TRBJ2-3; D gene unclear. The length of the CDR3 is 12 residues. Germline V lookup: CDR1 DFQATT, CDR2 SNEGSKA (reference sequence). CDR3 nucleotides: TGCACCTCTACTGACATAACAGATACGCAGTATTTT. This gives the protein CTSTDITDTQYF.

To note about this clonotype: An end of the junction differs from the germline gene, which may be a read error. The CDR3 nucleotides are TGTGCCACCAGTGACCCTGACAACTGTGGCTACACCTTC. Its protein is CATSDPDNCGYTF. The chain carries TRBV24-1 and TRBJ1-2; the D is unclear. The CDR3 has 13 amino acids. The V gene's germline CDR1 is KGHDR and CDR2 SFDVKD.

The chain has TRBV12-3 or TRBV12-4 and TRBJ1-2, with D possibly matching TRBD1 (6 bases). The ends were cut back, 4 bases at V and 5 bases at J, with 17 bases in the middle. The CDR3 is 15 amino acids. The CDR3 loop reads CASSWGPDSRYGYTF. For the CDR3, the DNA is TGTGCCAGCAGTTGGGGCCCGGACAGCAGATATGGCTACACCTTC.

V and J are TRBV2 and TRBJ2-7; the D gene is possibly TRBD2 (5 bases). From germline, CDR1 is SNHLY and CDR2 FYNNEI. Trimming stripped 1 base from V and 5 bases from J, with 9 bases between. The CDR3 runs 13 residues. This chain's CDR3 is CASSEEGDHEQYF. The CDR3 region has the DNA TGTGCCAGCAGTGAAGAGGGAGACCACGAGCAGTACTTC.

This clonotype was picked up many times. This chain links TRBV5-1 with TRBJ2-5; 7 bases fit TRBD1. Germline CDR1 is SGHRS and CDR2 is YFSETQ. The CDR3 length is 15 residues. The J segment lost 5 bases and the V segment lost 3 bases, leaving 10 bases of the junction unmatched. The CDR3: CASSSGTAIYETQYF. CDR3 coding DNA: TGCGCCAGCAGCTCCGGGACAGCTATTTATGAGACCCAGTACTTC. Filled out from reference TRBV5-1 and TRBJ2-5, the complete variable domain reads KAGVTQTPRYLIKTRGQQVTLSCSPISGHRSVSWYQQTPGQGLQFLFEYFSETQRNKGNFPGRFSGRQFSNSRSEMNVSTLELGDSALYLCASSSGTAIYETQYFGPGTRLLVL.

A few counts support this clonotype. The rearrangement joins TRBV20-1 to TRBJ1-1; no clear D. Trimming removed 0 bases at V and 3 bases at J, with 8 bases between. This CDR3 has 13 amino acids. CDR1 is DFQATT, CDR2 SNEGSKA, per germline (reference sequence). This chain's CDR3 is CSARDPNYTEAFF. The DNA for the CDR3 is TGCAGTGCTAGAGATCCTAATTACACTGAAGCTTTCTTT.

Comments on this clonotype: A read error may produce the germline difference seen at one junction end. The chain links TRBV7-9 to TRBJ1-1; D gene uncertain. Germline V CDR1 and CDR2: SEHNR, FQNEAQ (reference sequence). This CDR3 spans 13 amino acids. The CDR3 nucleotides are TGTGCCAGCACCTTAAAGGAGAACACTGAAGCTTTCTTT. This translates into CASTLKENTEAFF.